This T cell receptor (beta chain) was identified in a study of blood T cell repertoires in COVID-19. Study-wide context: Both acute and convalescent COVID-19 samples were obtained from the United States, Italy and Spain. T cells, B-cell-depleted T cells, or PBMCs supplied cDNA or gDNA.

In this sample, this clone turned up once. In the original processing: Estimation of nucleated cell counts was performed using reference gene primer amplification. Profiling relied on immunoSEQ multiplex PCR, and the TCRdb table lists in-frame clones only, not all of them. D and trimming come from the DNA, and the V and J calls and clone size come from that table. Altogether a few hundred thousand clones are present, around nine tenths being singletons, with the ten largest covering about 7%. Sequencing was carried out using peripheral blood. The receptor was derived from an older woman with COVID-19, enrolled during active disease.

The CDR3 reads CASSLGGGEQETQYF. The CDR3, as DNA: TGCGCCAGCAGCTTGGGCGGGGGCGAACAAGAGACCCAGTACTTC. This chain uses TRBV5-1 with TRBJ2-5, with D maybe TRBD2 (7 bases). CDR3 length: 15 amino acids. Trimming cost V 0 bases and J 2 bases, with 11 bases left between them. Germline values: CDR1 SGHRS, CDR2 YFSETQ.